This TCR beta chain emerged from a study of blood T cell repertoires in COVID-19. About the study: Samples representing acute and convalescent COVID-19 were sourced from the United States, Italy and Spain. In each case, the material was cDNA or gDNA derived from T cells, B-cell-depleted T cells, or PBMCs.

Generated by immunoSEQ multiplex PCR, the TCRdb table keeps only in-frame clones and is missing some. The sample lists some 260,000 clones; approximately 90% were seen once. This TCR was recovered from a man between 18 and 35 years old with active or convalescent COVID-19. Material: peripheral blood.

DNA of the CDR3: TGCGCCAGCAGCCAAGATGGGGGCGCGGGCTCCTACGAGCAGTACTTC. Its protein is CASSQDGGAGSYEQYF. The chain links TRBV4-1 to TRBJ2-7, with TRBD1 as a possible D gene (6 bases). The germline V gene has CDR1 MGHRA and CDR2 YSYEKL. The CDR3 spans 16 residues. V lost 0 bases and J lost 0, with 12 bases in between.